One and the same sample provided the 25 T cell receptor beta chains below, sequenced in a study of T cells in Graves' hyperthyroidism and ophthalmopathy. RNA transcripts were the template for amplifying TCR beta CDR3 regions. First-round RT-PCR of the TCR CDR3 relied on the HTBI primer set. TCRdb reanalysed the multiplex PCR reads using MiXCR and keeps one entry per CDR3 protein. This sample yields hundreds of thousands of distinct CDR3 sequences, of which more than 14% are seen a single time; around 12% belongs to the top ten. The sample consisted of blood. These TCRs come from a woman between 50 and 59 years old with Graves' ophthalmopathy.

In its sample, this clonotype was seen many times. The chain links TRBV28 to TRBJ2-7; no firm D call. V was clipped by 2 bases and J by 3 bases, with 5 bases between them. This CDR3 region has 12 residues. From germline, CDR1 is MDHEN and CDR2 SYDVKM. This CDR3 is CASSLTDYEQYF. The CDR3 DNA is TGTGCCAGCAGTTTAACCGACTACGAGCAGTACTTC.

Ten or more counts support this clonotype. The chain has TRBV2 and TRBJ2-7; 8 nucleotides agree with TRBD1. V shed 2 bases and J 4 bases; nucleotides not matched to a gene: 1. The CDR3 loop spans 13 amino acids. CDR1 is SNHLY and CDR2 is FYNNEI in the germline V gene. The CDR3 loop is CASSERQGYEQYF. The CDR3, as DNA: TGTGCCAGCAGTGAACGACAGGGGTACGAGCAGTACTTC. Filled out from reference TRBV2 and TRBJ2-7, the complete variable domain reads EPEVTQTPSHQVTQMGQEVILRCVPISNHLYFYWYRQILGQKVEFLVSFYNNEISEKSEIFDDQFSVERPDGSNFTLKIRSTKLEDSAMYFCASSERQGYEQYFGPGTRLTVT.

Many counts were recorded for this clonotype. This chain links TRBV2 with TRBJ2-4, with 7 nucleotides matching TRBD2. CDR1 is SNHLY, CDR2 FYNNEI, per germline. J gave up 1 base and V 3 bases, and 6 bases lay outside the gene matches. The CDR3 runs to 16 residues. CDR3: CASSDVGREAKNIQYF. CDR3 sequence (DNA): TGTGCCAGCAGTGATGTGGGGAGGGAGGCCAAAAACATTCAGTACTTC.

This clonotype was seen at least ten times. The J gene is TRBJ1-4, the V gene TRBV18; D not resolved. CDR1 is KGHSH, CDR2 LQKENI, per germline. The germline V and J ends were trimmed by 6 bases and 4 bases, with 9 bases remaining between them. The CDR3 consists of 13 residues. The CDR3, as DNA: TGTGCCAGCTCGCCCGGGATTAATGAAAAACTGTTTTTT. Protein product: CASSPGINEKLFF.

This clonotype was detected ten times or more. The J gene is TRBJ1-2, the V gene TRBV7-2, with D hard to call. The V and J ends lost 1 base and 4 bases respectively, with 10 bases between them. The CDR3 runs 14 residues. The germline gives CDR1 SGHTA, CDR2 FQGNSA. The CDR3 DNA reads TGTGCCAGCAGCTTAGATGCGACCGTCTATGGCTACACCTTC. It specifies CASSLDATVYGYTF.

The chain links TRBV28 to TRBJ2-7; perhaps TRBD2 as D (5 bases). Germline V gene sequence: CDR1 MDHEN, CDR2 SYDVKM. V lost 1 base and J lost 0, with 13 bases in between. This CDR3 region has 16 residues. CDR3 in amino acids: CASSLSPGVGSYEQYF. CDR3 coding DNA: TGTGCCAGCAGTTTATCACCCGGGGTGGGCTCCTACGAGCAGTACTTC.

Only a few counts were recorded for this clonotype. CDR3 nucleotides: TGTGCCAGCAGTGACAGGGGAGCCAACGTCCTGACTTTC. This codes for CASSDRGANVLTF. The chain couples TRBV2 to TRBJ2-6, with D possibly being TRBD1 (6 bases). This CDR3 has 13 amino acids. Germline-derived CDR1 and CDR2 are SNHLY and FYNNEI. V lost 3 bases and J 7 bases, leaving 7 bases between the germline ends.

The V call is TRBV4-3, the J call TRBJ1-3; the D is unclear. V lost 1 base and J lost 3, with 7 bases in between. The CDR3 is 14 amino acids. CDR1 and CDR2 from the germline V gene are LGHNA and YSLEER. The DNA for the CDR3 is TGCGCCAGCAGCCAAGGAGGAGTTGGAAACACCATATATTTT. Protein product: CASSQGGVGNTIYF.

This clonotype came up many times. This rearrangement joins TRBV28 to TRBJ2-7, with TRBD1 matching over 7 bases. After removal of 4 bases from V and 0 bases from J, the junction contained 12 bases not matched to a gene. The CDR3 spans 17 residues. CDR1 is MDHEN, CDR2 SYDVKM, per germline. The DNA of the CDR3 is TGTGCCAGCAGTTCTCGGAGAGGTGGACAGGACTCCTACGAGCAGTACTTC. The encoded protein is CASSSRRGGQDSYEQYF.

The table lists this clonotype with a few counts. V is TRBV7-2 and J is TRBJ1-6; the D gene is possibly TRBD1 (5 bases). Per germline, CDR1 SGHTA and CDR2 FQGNSA. The germline V and J ends were trimmed by 4 bases and 8 bases, with 18 bases remaining between them. This CDR3 spans 16 amino acids. CDR3 DNA: TGTGCCAGCAGCTCTCCGGGACCCCGGGGGGATTCACCCCTCCACTTT. It yields the protein CASSSPGPRGDSPLHF.

This clonotype was recorded at least ten times. The CDR3 spells CASSTNPTEAFF. The CDR3 nucleotides read TGTGCCAGCTCAACCAATCCCACTGAAGCTTTCTTT. The genes are TRBV18 and TRBJ1-1; no firm D call. The V end was cut by 5 bases, the J end by 4 bases, with 8 bases between. The germline V gene has CDR1 KGHSH and CDR2 LQKENI. This CDR3 is built from 12 residues.

This clonotype was seen only once. A much larger clone sits a single nucleotide away, making a read error possible. This sequence joins TRBV6-2 or TRBV6-3 and TRBJ2-1, with 8 bases lining up with TRBD1. Germline CDR1 MNHEY, CDR2 SVGEGT. The V segment lost 4 bases and the J segment 8 bases; nucleotides outside the gene matches: 4. This CDR3 comprises 13 residues. CDR3 amino acids: CASSSGGVDEQFF. The CDR3 DNA reads as TGTGCCAGCAGTTCAGGGGGCGTCGATGAGCAGTTCTTC.

This clonotype was seen repeatedly, ten times or more. J is TRBJ2-2 and V is TRBV28; 10 bases are shared with TRBD2. The ends lost 4 bases at V and 1 base at J; junction bases unmatched: 3. Germline V gene sequence: CDR1 MDHEN, CDR2 SYDVKM. The CDR3 extends over 16 amino acids. This CDR3 is CASSSPSGGNTGELFF. CDR3 in DNA: TGTGCCAGCAGTTCCCCTAGCGGGGGGAACACCGGGGAGCTGTTTTTT.

This clonotype was seen only a few times. The genes are TRBV12-3 or TRBV12-4 and TRBJ1-1; no clear D. V lost 3 bases and J lost 1, with 6 bases in between. This CDR3 contains 13 residues. The CDR3 bases are TGTGCCAGCAGTTTTTTTCAGAACACTGAAGCTTTCTTT. Encoded protein: CASSFFQNTEAFF.

Ten or more counts support this clonotype. This chain connects TRBV18 to TRBJ2-7; 8 nucleotides align to TRBD1. After removal of 6 bases from V and 3 bases from J, the junction contained 13 bases not matched to a gene. Germline CDR1 and CDR2: KGHSH and LQKENI. This CDR3 is built from 16 residues. CDR3 coding DNA: TGTGCCAGCTCCCGAAACCCGGGGACAGGCCACTACGAGCAGTACTTC. It encodes CASSRNPGTGHYEQYF.

This clonotype was observed many times. The chain uses TRBV30 and TRBJ1-2; no clear D gene. The CDR3 is made up of 10 amino acids. CDR1 and CDR2 (germline): GTSNPN, SVGIG (reference sequence). With 7 bases removed from V and 8 bases from J, the gap between germline ends came to 11 bases. This chain's CDR3 is CAYQEVGYTF. The CDR3 nucleotides read TGTGCCTACCAAGAGGTGGGCTACACCTTC.

The chain uses TRBV20-1 and TRBJ2-1; 12 bases agree with TRBD2. The CDR3 contains 13 residues. CDR1 DFQATT and CDR2 SNEGSKA come from the germline V gene (reference sequence). Trimming took 3 bases from V and 10 from J; bases not matched to a gene: 4. The CDR3, as DNA: TGCAGTGCTAGTTCTAGCGGGAGGGTCGAGCAGTTCTTC. Residues: CSASSSGRVEQFF.

The gene calls are TRBV28 and TRBJ2-5; D ambiguous. This CDR3 region has 10 residues. Germline loops: CDR1 MDHEN, CDR2 SYDVKM. Between the trimmed V and J ends, which lost 5 bases and 13 bases, there was a span of 11 bases. The CDR3 spells CASSQDSLYF. The CDR3 bases are TGTGCCAGCAGTCAGGATAGTTTGTACTTC.

This chain uses TRBV15 with TRBJ2-3; D remains unclear. The CDR3 spans 12 residues. CDR1 LNHNV and CDR2 YYDKDF come from the germline V gene (reference sequence). V gave up 3 bases and J gave up 4 bases, with 5 bases separating them. The CDR3 DNA sequence: TGTGCCACCAGCAGGACATCAGATACGCAGTATTTT. It specifies CATSRTSDTQYF.

This clonotype was picked up many times. The V call is TRBV24-1, the J call TRBJ1-2; 7 bases fit TRBD1. The CDR3 totals 14 residues. The ends lost 4 bases at V and 6 bases at J; junction bases unmatched: 7. In germline, CDR1 is KGHDR, CDR2 SFDVKD. CDR3 sequence reads: CATSEAGQVHGYTF. The CDR3 DNA is TGTGCCACCAGTGAGGCCGGACAGGTGCATGGCTACACCTTC.

This clonotype has only a few counts. The genes are TRBV29-1 and TRBJ1-2; no reliable D call. There are 11 residues in the CDR3. Trimming took off 4 bases at V and 4 bases at J, with 7 bases between the two ends. Looked up from germline, CDR1 is SQVTM and CDR2 is ANQGSEA. The CDR3 coding sequence is TGCAGCGTTGCATCGAGCTATGGCTACACCTTC. As protein: CSVASSYGYTF.

This chain connects TRBV7-2 to TRBJ1-4; D call uncertain. The CDR3 spans 16 residues. In germline, CDR1 is SGHTA, CDR2 FQGNSA. V lost 5 bases, J lost 0 bases, and 13 bases lay in between. The CDR3, as DNA: TGTGCCAGCAGCCCCCTGAGCCCGGCAACTAATGAAAAACTGTTTTTT. As protein: CASSPLSPATNEKLFF.

This clonotype turned up a few times. V usage is TRBV4-2 and J usage is TRBJ2-7, with 9 bases fitting TRBD1. CDR1 is LGHNA, CDR2 YNFKEQ, per germline. The CDR3 has 15 residues. J lost 6 bases, V lost 2 bases, and 8 bases had no gene match. CDR3: CASSQPGTGLGEQYF. CDR3 nucleotide sequence: TGTGCCAGCAGCCAACCCGGGACAGGGTTGGGCGAGCAGTACTTC.

This clonotype was detected many times. This rearrangement joins TRBV30 to TRBJ2-1, with D possibly TRBD2 on 6 matching bases. Per the germline V gene, CDR1 is GTSNPN and CDR2 is SVGIG (reference sequence). This CDR3 spans 15 amino acids. Between the trimmed V and J ends, which lost 0 bases and 4 bases, there was a span of 13 bases. The DNA for the CDR3 is TGTGCCTGGAGTGTAAGGAGGGCAGCTTACAATGAGCAGTTCTTC. Encoded protein: CAWSVRRAAYNEQFF.

In this sample, this clonotype turned up a few times. The chain joins TRBV20-1 to TRBJ1-1, with D unresolved. The germline V and J ends were trimmed by 3 bases and 1 base, with 6 bases remaining between them. CDR3 length: 12 amino acids. Germline V gene lookup returns CDR1 DFQATT and CDR2 SNEGSKA (reference sequence). CDR3 region: CSASAGNTEAFF. The CDR3, as DNA: TGCAGTGCTAGTGCAGGGAACACTGAAGCTTTCTTT.